This T cell receptor beta chain was profiled in a study of blood T cell repertoires in COVID-19. Study details: Sample material is recorded as cDNA or gDNA derived from T cells, B-cell-depleted T cells, or PBMCs.

For this clone: The sample contains more than one DNA sequence encoding this CDR3.

Original processing notes: The authors estimated nucleated cell counts from reference gene primer amplification. Here immunoSEQ multiplex PCR was the method, and the copy in TCRdb shows in-frame clones only, minus some. V, J and clone size reflect that table, while D and trimming were determined from the DNA. This sample has about 170,000 clones, with around four fifths found just once. The V end was cut by 0 bases, the J end by 4 bases, with 8 bases between. Germline CDR1 is SGDLS and CDR2 is YYNGEE. The CDR3 extends over 14 amino acids. The clonotype originates from a woman between 65 and 79 years old who had recovered from COVID-19. The chain recombines TRBV9 with TRBJ2-1, with TRBD2 as a possible D gene (5 bases). The sample consisted of peripheral blood. This chain's CDR3 is CASSVVGGYNEQFF. CDR3 in DNA: TGTGCCAGCAGCGTAGTCGGCGGGTACAATGAGCAGTTCTTC.